This T cell receptor beta chain was sequenced in a study of blood T cell repertoires in COVID-19. On the study more broadly: COVID-19 samples from acute and convalescent phases originated in the United States, Italy and Spain. T cells, B-cell-depleted T cells, or PBMCs provided the cDNA or gDNA that served as material.

Trimming cost V 2 bases and J 5 bases; bases outside gene matches: 13. Germline V CDR1 and CDR2: WNHNN, SYGVQD (reference sequence). The CDR3 length is 18 residues. In the original processing: From reference gene primer amplification, estimates of nucleated cell counts were derived. The repertoire was sequenced with immunoSEQ multiplex PCR; TCRdb's copy has only in-frame clones and lacks some. V and J calls and clone size follow that table, whereas D and trimming were derived from the DNA. The table shows about 130,000 clones, with 60% to 80% occurring only once. Sequences were obtained from peripheral blood. This rearrangement joins TRBV10-1 to TRBJ2-1; 9 bases are a match to TRBD1. This clonotype was sampled from a man aged 60 to 69 with acute or convalescent COVID-19. The DNA of the CDR3 is TGCGCCAGCAGTGAGGGGATGCCGGGACAGGGAAGCGACAATGAGCAGTTCTTC. Its protein is CASSEGMPGQGSDNEQFF.